Reported below is one T cell receptor beta chain. These data come from a study of blood T cell repertoires in COVID-19. Looking at the study overall: Material from acute and convalescent COVID-19 was sourced from the United States, Italy and Spain. T cells, B-cell-depleted T cells, or PBMCs provided the cDNA or gDNA that served as material.

Seattle patients were enrolled during active infection and followed longitudinally. CDR3 length: 17 residues. The germline V gene encodes CDR1 LGHDT and CDR2 YNNKEL (reference sequence). Trimming took off 4 bases at V and 0 bases at J, with 16 bases between the two ends. Profiling relied on immunoSEQ multiplex PCR, and the TCRdb table lists in-frame clones only, not all of them. The sample contains roughly 250,000 clones, roughly 80% of which appear only once. Sequenced material: peripheral blood. The receptor was isolated from a person aged 65-85 years with COVID-19, enrolled during active disease. The chain combines TRBV3-1 (or the pseudogene TRBV3-2) with TRBJ1-3, with unresolved D. The DNA for the CDR3 is TGTGCCAGCAGCCCGCGGCGGGCACTCATCTCTGGAAACACCATATATTTT. Amino acid sequence: CASSPRRALISGNTIYF.